This record looks at one T cell receptor (beta chain) sequence and its context. These data come from a study of cytomegalovirus exposure and HLA in healthy donors. Amplification used 60 Vbeta primers and 13 Jbeta primers. Profiling relied on immunoSEQ multiplex PCR, and the TCRdb table lists in-frame clones only, not all of them. This repertoire shows 200,000 or so clones, 85% to 90% found once; its top ten account for over 1%. The sequence was obtained from a human donor in good health. The sample consisted of PBMCs.

CDR3 in DNA: TGCGCCAGCAGCCAAGCCGGGACAGGGGGCAGTCTGAGCTCTGGAAACACCATATATTTT. Translation: CASSQAGTGGSLSSGNTIYF. The J gene is TRBJ1-3, the V gene TRBV4-1; TRBD1 aligns across 12 bases. V was pared by 1 base and J by 0 bases, with 10 bases of the junction left unmatched. This CDR3 comprises 20 residues. Germline V CDR1 and CDR2: MGHRA, YSYEKL.